The rows below give T cell receptor beta chains drawn from one sample of a study of monozygotic twins with cystic fibrosis. Measured with immunoSEQ multiplex PCR; TCRdb has only the in-frame clones, and not every one. Of some 10,000 clones listed, 99% are singletons. Sequencing input: blood. The receptors shown here come from a man aged 18 to 29 with cystic fibrosis. The CDR3 runs from the conserved cysteine through the conserved F or W. The D gene is left open where the match is weak. Clone size is shown for a subset of rows, as once, few, many or a class of expanded clone.

>TRBV18|TRBD2|NA|TRBJ2-1
CASSPGAAGGNEQFF
TGTGCCTCCTCGCCCGGGGCAGCGGGAGGAAATGAGCAGTTCTTC
>TRBV28|NA|NA|TRBJ2-7
CASRDVALRDGYEQYF
TGTGCCAGCAGAGACGTCGCCTTGCGGGACGGTTACGAGCAGTACTTC
>TRBV19|NA|NA|TRBJ1-1
CASSIRGRRTEAFF
TGTGCCAGTAGTATCCGGGGGCGGCGCACTGAAGCTTTCTTT
>TRBV6-5|TRBD2|NA|TRBJ2-7
CASSYSAGKPYEQYF
TGTGCCAGCAGTTACTCAGCGGGAAAACCCTACGAGCAGTACTTC
>TRBV19|TRBD2|NA|TRBJ2-5
CASSLRGGRETQYF
TGTGCCAGTAGCCTGCGCGGGGGGAGAGAGACCCAGTACTTC
>TRBV25-1|TRBD1|NA|TRBJ2-7
CASSPDRALSYEQYF
TGTGCCAGCAGTCCCGACAGGGCCCTTTCCTACGAGCAGTACTTC
>TRBV7-2|NA|NA|TRBJ1-2
CASSLARGLDYGYTF
TGTGCCAGCAGCTTAGCCCGGGGCTTAGACTATGGCTACACCTTC
>TRBV7-3|NA|NA|TRBJ2-7
CASSPRGGYEQYF
TGTGCCAGCAGCCCAAGGGGGGGCTACGAGCAGTACTTC
>TRBV7-9|TRBD2|NA|TRBJ2-2
CASSSGGLAGNTGELFF
TGTGCCAGCAGCTCTGGGGGGCTAGCGGGTAACACCGGGGAGCTGTTTTTT
>TRBV7-9|TRBD1|NA|TRBJ2-5
CASDGQGHPRAQYF
TGTGCCAGCGACGGACAGGGCCACCCCAGGGCCCAGTACTTC
>TRBV5-4|NA|NA|TRBJ2-3
CASSGEGQRALLWGTDTQYF
TGTGCCAGCAGCGGAGAAGGACAGCGGGCTCTGCTCTGGGGCACAGATACGCAGTATTTT
>TRBV7-2|NA|NA|TRBJ2-7
CASSKQSTGNYEQYF
TGTGCCAGCAGCAAGCAGAGCACCGGGAACTACGAGCAGTACTTC
>TRBV5-6|TRBD1|once|TRBJ1-1
CASSPRQGRTEAFF
TGTGCCAGCAGCCCGAGACAGGGACGTACTGAAGCTTTCTTT
>TRBV7-9|NA|NA|TRBJ1-1
CASSIQGGTEAFF
TGTGCCAGCAGCATCCAGGGTGGAACTGAAGCTTTCTTT
>TRBV18|TRBD1|NA|TRBJ1-1
CASSPRDRGTEAFF
TGTGCCAGCTCACCTCGGGACAGGGGAACTGAAGCTTTCTTT
>TRBV11-2|NA|NA|TRBJ2-1
CASSLDPESSYNEQFF
TGTGCCAGCAGCTTAGATCCAGAAAGCTCCTACAATGAGCAGTTCTTC
>TRBV25-1|NA|NA|TRBJ1-1
CASTQTLMNTEAFF
TGTGCCAGCACCCAGACACTCATGAACACTGAAGCTTTCTTT
>TRBV7-9|NA|NA|TRBJ1-2
CASSLSATSRKYGYTF
TGTGCCAGCAGCTTAAGTGCAACCTCCCGGAAATATGGCTACACCTTC
>TRBV18|TRBD2|NA|TRBJ2-1
CASSPLLASSYNEQFF
TGTGCCAGCTCACCACTACTAGCGAGCTCCTACAATGAGCAGTTCTTC
>TRBV5-6|TRBD2|NA|TRBJ2-3
CASSSKTSGSTDTQYF
TGTGCCAGCAGCTCCAAAACTAGCGGGAGCACAGATACGCAGTATTTT
>TRBV11-3|TRBD2|NA|TRBJ2-5
CASSFTSAPGETQYF
TGTGCCAGCAGCTTCACTAGCGCCCCAGGAGAGACCCAGTACTTC
>TRBV7-9|TRBD1|NA|TRBJ1-5
CASSAGTGDNQPQHF
TGTGCCAGCAGCGCCGGGACAGGGGACAATCAGCCCCAGCATTTT
>TRBV14|TRBD1|NA|TRBJ1-4
CASSQTDRASNEKLFF
TGTGCCAGCAGCCAAACGGACAGGGCGTCTAATGAAAAACTGTTTTTT
>TRBV28|NA|NA|TRBJ2-7
CASSFLPSPSYEQYF
TGTGCCAGCAGTTTTTTGCCTAGTCCTTCCTACGAGCAGTACTTC
>TRBV29-1|TRBD1|NA|TRBJ2-1
CSVEFKSGQSYNEQFF
TGCAGCGTTGAGTTTAAGTCGGGACAGTCCTACAATGAGCAGTTCTTC
>TRBV4-1|NA|NA|TRBJ2-5
CASSQGWPPGTQYF
TGCGCCAGCAGCCAAGGTTGGCCTCCGGGGACCCAGTACTTC
>TRBV5-1|NA|NA|TRBJ1-6
CASSLDGPPLHF
TGCGCCAGCAGCCTGGACGGACCACCCCTCCACTTT
>TRBV5-5|NA|NA|TRBJ2-2
CASSPRANTGELFF
TGTGCCAGCAGCCCTCGGGCGAACACCGGGGAGCTGTTTTTT
>TRBV6-1|NA|NA|TRBJ1-4
CASSEPYRGETNEKLFF
TGTGCCAGCAGTGAACCCTACCGTGGGGAAACTAATGAAAAACTGTTTTTT
>TRBV4-1|TRBD2|NA|TRBJ2-3
CASTPGGGTDTQYF
TGCGCCAGCACCCCGGGGGGGGGCACAGATACGCAGTATTTT
>TRBV19|NA|NA|TRBJ1-1
CASSIYGEGTEAFF
TGTGCCAGTAGTATCTACGGGGAGGGCACTGAAGCTTTCTTT
>TRBV30|TRBD1|NA|TRBJ2-3
CAWSVPRQGTDTQYF
TGTGCCTGGAGCGTTCCCCGACAGGGAACAGATACGCAGTATTTT
>TRBV18|TRBD1|NA|TRBJ1-2
CASSPPGQLDYGYTF
TGTGCCAGCTCACCACCGGGACAGCTTGACTATGGCTACACCTTC
>TRBV13|NA|once|TRBJ2-4
CASSPRASRGNIQYF
TGTGCCAGCAGCCCTCGGGCATCTAGGGGGAACATTCAGTACTTC
>TRBV11-3|NA|NA|TRBJ2-2
CASSPGVTPNTGELFF
TGTGCCAGCAGCCCCGGGGTGACACCGAACACCGGGGAGCTGTTTTTT
>TRBV7-8|NA|NA|TRBJ2-7
CASRQIRGYEQYF
TGTGCCAGCAGACAAATACGGGGGTACGAGCAGTACTTC
>TRBV7-6|NA|NA|TRBJ2-7
CASSWDGYEQYF
TGTGCCAGCAGCTGGGACGGCTACGAGCAGTACTTC
>TRBV27|NA|NA|TRBJ2-1
CASSFATLYNEQFF
TGTGCCAGCAGTTTCGCCACGCTTTACAATGAGCAGTTCTTC
>TRBV19|NA|NA|TRBJ2-5
CASSLRSKETQYF
TGTGCCAGTAGTTTGCGGTCAAAAGAGACCCAGTACTTC
>TRBV6-1|NA|NA|TRBJ2-7
CASSDRGLREQYF
TGTGCCAGCAGTGATAGGGGACTTCGCGAGCAGTACTTC
>TRBV29-1|NA|NA|TRBJ2-3
CSGERGTDTQYF
TGCAGCGGGGAACGGGGCACAGATACGCAGTATTTT
>TRBV5-1|NA|NA|TRBJ2-1
CASSPGLLTTDNEQFF
TGCGCCAGCAGCCCCGGACTCCTCACGACGGACAATGAGCAGTTCTTC
>TRBV5-4|NA|NA|TRBJ1-6
CASSIKQPYGSPLHF
TGTGCCAGCAGCATAAAACAGCCGTATGGTTCACCCCTCCACTTT
>TRBV6-1|NA|NA|TRBJ2-1
CASREQPGHPSSYNEQFF
TGTGCCAGCAGGGAACAACCCGGACACCCGAGCTCCTACAATGAGCAGTTCTTC
>TRBV7-2|NA|NA|TRBJ2-7
CASSSQGPGYEQYF
TGTGCCAGCAGCTCGCAGGGGCCGGGCTACGAGCAGTACTTC
>TRBV11-2|NA|NA|TRBJ2-3
CASSFVSAFVSTDTQYF
TGTGCCAGCAGCTTCGTGTCAGCATTTGTTAGCACAGATACGCAGTATTTT
>TRBV4-2|TRBD1|NA|TRBJ1-1
CASSHPTGAIKNTEAFF
TGTGCCAGCAGCCATCCGACAGGGGCGATAAAGAACACTGAAGCTTTCTTT
>TRBV7-3|NA|NA|TRBJ2-5
CASSDISGGPETQYF
TGTGCCAGCAGCGATATTAGTGGGGGGCCAGAGACCCAGTACTTC
>TRBV30|TRBD1|NA|TRBJ1-2
CAWSVRTGVGGYTF
TGTGCCTGGAGTGTACGGACAGGGGTAGGAGGCTACACCTTC
>TRBV7-2|NA|NA|TRBJ1-1
CASSLTGGMNTEAFF
TGTGCCAGCAGCCTAACGGGGGGCATGAACACTGAAGCTTTCTTT
>TRBV5-5|TRBD2|NA|TRBJ2-3
CASSQAGASGPTDTQYF
TGTGCCAGCAGCCAGGCCGGGGCTAGCGGGCCCACAGATACGCAGTATTTT
>TRBV5-1|NA|NA|TRBJ1-1
CASSLAKGTEAFF
TGCGCCAGCAGCTTGGCCAAGGGGACTGAAGCTTTCTTT
>TRBV9|NA|NA|TRBJ1-1
CASSPGTNTEAFF
TGTGCCAGCAGCCCGGGGACGAACACTGAAGCTTTCTTT
>TRBV6-5|TRBD1|NA|TRBJ1-2
CASSSLGQTNYGYTF
TGTGCCAGCAGTTCCCTGGGACAGACTAACTATGGCTACACCTTC
>TRBV7-2|NA|NA|TRBJ1-3
CASSFDGNTIYF
TGTGCCAGCAGCTTTGATGGAAACACCATATATTTT
>TRBV5-1|NA|NA|TRBJ1-1
CASSPRDGTEAFF
TGCGCCAGCAGCCCCAGGGATGGCACTGAAGCTTTCTTT
>TRBV10-2|TRBD2|NA|TRBJ2-1
CASSERLAGTLPYNEQFF
TGCGCCAGCAGTGAGCGACTAGCGGGGACTCTCCCCTACAATGAGCAGTTCTTC